A single sample is the source of the 9 T cell receptor beta chains below, sequenced in a study of blood T cell repertoires in COVID-19. Profiled with immunoSEQ multiplex PCR; TCRdb holds only in-frame clones, not every one. Counted here are 200,000 to 250,000 clones, approximately 87% occurring once; the ten biggest clones make up 3% to 3.5%. The material sequenced was PBMCs or T cells enriched from blood (not recorded which). The receptors here all came from a woman aged 45-65 years in a cohort exposed to, infected with or recovered from COVID-19 (not recorded which).

V gene TRBV5-1 combines with J gene TRBJ1-1; weak D call: TRBD1 (6 bases). CDR3 size: 10 residues. With 10 bases removed from V and 8 bases from J, the gap between germline ends came to 12 bases. Germline V gene lookup returns CDR1 SGHRS and CDR2 YFSETQ. The CDR3 sequence: CAPQDSEAFF. The CDR3 DNA reads as TGCGCCCCCCAGGACAGCGAAGCTTTCTTT.

The chain carries TRBV11-2 and TRBJ1-1; D may be TRBD1 (5 bases). CDR3 size: 15 residues. The V end was cut by 2 bases, the J end by 6 bases, with 16 bases between. Per germline, CDR1 SGHAT and CDR2 FQNNGV. This CDR3 reads CASSLNQGEGAEAFF. The CDR3 DNA sequence: TGTGCCAGCAGCTTAAATCAAGGGGAAGGGGCTGAAGCTTTCTTT.

The V gene is TRBV12-3 or TRBV12-4, the J gene TRBJ2-4; 7 bases fit TRBD2. This CDR3 has 12 residues. The V gene end was trimmed by 10 bases and the J gene end by 6 bases; junction bases not matched to a gene: 6. The CDR3 reads CATTSVTNIQYF. In DNA form, the CDR3 reads TGTGCCACTACTAGCGTGACAAACATTCAGTACTTC.

The chain employs TRBV7-9 and TRBJ2-7, with 7 nucleotides matching TRBD1. The germline gives CDR1 SEHNR, CDR2 FQNEAQ (reference sequence). This CDR3 is 14 amino acids long. J was trimmed by 0 bases and V by 5 bases; bases with no gene match: 4. The DNA for the CDR3 is TGTGCCAGCAGCCGACAGGGAAGCTCCTACGAGCAGTACTTC. Its protein product is CASSRQGSSYEQYF.

CDR3 residues: CASSGTGAVGELFF. CDR3 bases: TGTGCCAGCAGTGGTACAGGGGCGGTCGGGGAGCTGTTTTTT. J is TRBJ2-2 and V is TRBV2; 7 bases line up with TRBD1. Germline V gives CDR1 SNHLY, CDR2 FYNNEI. CDR3 length equals 14 residues. V was pared by 4 bases and J by 7 bases, with 6 bases of the junction left unmatched.

V is TRBV19 and J is TRBJ2-4, with a weak D call TRBD1 (6 bases). Germline V gene lookup returns CDR1 LNHDA and CDR2 SQIVND (reference sequence). The CDR3 has 18 amino acids. With 5 bases removed from V and 2 bases from J, the gap between germline ends came to 22 bases. CDR3 residues: CASSYLTGLGATKNIQYF. The CDR3 coding sequence is TGTGCCAGTAGTTATCTAACAGGGTTGGGTGCTACCAAAAACATTCAGTACTTC. The full variable domain, in which reference TRBV19 and TRBJ2-4 provide the parts outside the CDR3, is DGGITQSPKYLFRKEGQNVTLSCEQNLNHDAMYWYRQDPGQGLRLIYYSQIVNDFQKGDIAEGYSVSREKKESFPLTVTSAQKNPTAFYLCASSYLTGLGATKNIQYFGAGTRLSVL.

This chain connects TRBV27 to TRBJ1-5; weak D call: TRBD1 (5 bases). Germline-derived CDR1 and CDR2 are MNHEY and SMNVEV (reference sequence). The CDR3 is 14 residues long. Deletions cut 8 bases from V and 3 bases from J, with 14 bases between. Written as DNA, the CDR3 is TGTGCCAGCTACCCCCAGGGTACCAATCAGCCCCAGCATTTT. As protein: CASYPQGTNQPQHF.

The gene calls are TRBV11-2 and TRBJ1-1, with D perhaps matching TRBD1 (6 bases). Germline lookup yields CDR1 SGHAT and CDR2 FQNNGV. The CDR3 has 16 amino acids. Trimming removed 5 bases at V and 6 bases at J, with 22 bases between. The CDR3 DNA follows: TGTGCCAGCAGCATCTTAACGCGGGGGCGGGGATCTGAAGCTTTCTTT. It is translated as CASSILTRGRGSEAFF.

The chain couples TRBV30 to TRBJ1-5, with D possibly being TRBD1 (6 bases). The CDR3 loop spans 16 amino acids. Between the trimmed V and J ends, which lost 0 bases and 3 bases, there was a span of 15 bases. The germline gives CDR1 GTSNPN, CDR2 SVGIG (reference sequence). Written as DNA, the CDR3 is TGTGCCTGGAGTGTACATCCGACAGGTTACAATCAGCCCCAGCATTTT. It yields the protein CAWSVHPTGYNQPQHF.